The present TCR beta chain was sequenced within a study of cytomegalovirus exposure and HLA in healthy donors. Study context: Researchers previously reported finding roughly 120 million unique TCR beta sequences from 170 million or so T cells. Regarding the study as a whole: The likely origin of a cluster of highly shared sequence variants was a sequencing artifact. Immune exposure information comprised only CMV serostatus. A later analysis linked a missense variant in DCLRE1C to the trimming of TCR beta V and J genes.

V shed 4 bases and J shed 15 bases, with 13 bases lying between them. The CDR3 spans 11 residues. CDR1 and CDR2 (germline): KGHSH, LQKENI. In regard to this clone: The antigen is unknown.

PCR amplification relied on 60 Vbeta primers (plus 13 Jbeta primers). Measured with immunoSEQ multiplex PCR; TCRdb has only the in-frame clones, and not every one. Of 150,000 to 200,000 clones in the sample, about three quarters are singletons; the top ten hold 2.6%. The sample taken for sequencing was PBMCs. The V call is TRBV18, the J call TRBJ2-1; a possible D gene is TRBD2 (6 bases). The TCR sequence derives from a woman aged 40 to 50 in good health and CMV-seropositive. CDR3 sequence (DNA): TGTGCCAGCTCACAACGGGACTGGCTGTTCTTC. It is translated as CASSQRDWLFF.